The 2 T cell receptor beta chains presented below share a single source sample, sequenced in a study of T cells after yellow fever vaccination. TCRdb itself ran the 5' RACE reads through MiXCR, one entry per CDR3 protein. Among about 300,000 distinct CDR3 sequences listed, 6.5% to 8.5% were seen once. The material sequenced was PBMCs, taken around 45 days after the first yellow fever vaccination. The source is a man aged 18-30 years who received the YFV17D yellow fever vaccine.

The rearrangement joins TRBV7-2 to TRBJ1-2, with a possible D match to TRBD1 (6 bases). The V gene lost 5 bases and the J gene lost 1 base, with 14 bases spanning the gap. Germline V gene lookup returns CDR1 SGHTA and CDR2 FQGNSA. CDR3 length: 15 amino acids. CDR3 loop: CASSPGQTVNYGYTF. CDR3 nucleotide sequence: TGTGCCAGCAGCCCCGGACAGACCGTTAACTATGGCTACACCTTC.

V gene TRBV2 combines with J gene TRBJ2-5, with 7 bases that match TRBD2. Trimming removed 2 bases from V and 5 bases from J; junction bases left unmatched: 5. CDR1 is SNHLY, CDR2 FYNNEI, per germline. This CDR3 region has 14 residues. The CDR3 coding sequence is TGTGCCAGCAGTGAACAGGGAGGGACGGAGACCCAGTACTTC. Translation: CASSEQGGTETQYF.